This T cell receptor (beta chain) was identified during a study of T cells in Graves' hyperthyroidism and ophthalmopathy. Points from the study as a whole: The model anticipated ophthalmopathy a median around six months pre-onset. A model of 13 V-J features distinguished ophthalmopathy from stable hyperthyroidism.

Ophthalmopathy in the patients scored at least 3 on Clinical Activity Score and at least 4 on NOSPECS grade, lasting under 3 months. This clonotype was seen many times. Its cognate antigen is unknown. CDR3 length equals 15 residues. Germline V lookup: CDR1 MGHRA, CDR2 YSYEKL. The V and J ends lost 2 bases and 6 bases, in that order; junction bases with no gene match: 5. RNA transcripts provided the source from which TCR beta CDR3 regions were amplified. In the first-round RT-PCR of the TCR CDR3, the HTBI primer set was used. TCRdb redid the calling of the multiplex PCR reads with MiXCR, one entry per CDR3 protein. The repertoire holds around 340,000 distinct CDR3 sequences, with about a sixth as singletons.

The sample comprised blood. The chain employs TRBV4-1 and TRBJ1-2, with 11 positions matching TRBD1. This TCR came from a woman aged 40-49 years with Graves' ophthalmopathy. CDR3 nucleotides: TGCGCCAGCAGCCAAACGGGACAGGGGGGGAATGGCTACACCTTC. This sequence encodes CASSQTGQGGNGYTF.